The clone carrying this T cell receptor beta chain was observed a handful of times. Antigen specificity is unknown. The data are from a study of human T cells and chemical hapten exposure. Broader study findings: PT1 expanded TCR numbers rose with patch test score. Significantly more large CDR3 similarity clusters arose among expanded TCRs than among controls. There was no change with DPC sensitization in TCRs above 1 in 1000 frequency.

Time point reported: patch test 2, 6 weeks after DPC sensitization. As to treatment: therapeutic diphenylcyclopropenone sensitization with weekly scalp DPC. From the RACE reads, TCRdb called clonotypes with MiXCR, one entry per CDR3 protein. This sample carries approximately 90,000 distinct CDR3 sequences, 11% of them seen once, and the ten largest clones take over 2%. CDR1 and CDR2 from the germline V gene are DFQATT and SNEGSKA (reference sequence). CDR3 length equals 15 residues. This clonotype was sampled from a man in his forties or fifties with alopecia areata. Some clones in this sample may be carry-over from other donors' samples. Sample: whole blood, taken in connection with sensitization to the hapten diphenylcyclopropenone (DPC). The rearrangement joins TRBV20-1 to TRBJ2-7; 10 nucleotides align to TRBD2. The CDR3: CSIYQREGPENEQYF. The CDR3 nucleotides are TGCAGCATTTACCAGCGGGAGGGTCCGGAGAACGAGCAGTACTTC.